The sequence of this TCR beta chain was determined in a study of blood T cell repertoires in COVID-19. Study-level information: The United States, Italy and Spain provided the acute and convalescent COVID-19 samples.

CDR1 and CDR2 from the germline V gene are SEHNR and FQNEAQ (reference sequence). The length of the CDR3 is 18 residues. V was pared by 7 bases and J by 6 bases, with 14 bases of the junction left unmatched. Study processing details: Amplifying reference gene primers gave estimates of nucleated cell counts. Here immunoSEQ multiplex PCR was the method, and the copy in TCRdb shows in-frame clones only, minus some. Clone size and V and J calls were adopted from that table, with D and trimming inferred from the DNA. The table shows about 140,000 clones, with roughly 85% occurring only once. Sequenced material: peripheral blood. The rearrangement joins TRBV7-9 to TRBJ2-1, with 14 nucleotides matching TRBD2. The receptor was isolated from a man in his sixties with acute or convalescent COVID-19. The CDR3 is CASIDGTSGSSVFNEQFF. The CDR3 region has the DNA TGTGCCAGCATCGATGGGACTAGCGGGAGCTCGGTATTCAATGAGCAGTTCTTC. Full variable domain (remainder filled in from reference TRBV7-9 and TRBJ2-1): DTGVSQNPRHKITKRGQNVTFRCDPISEHNRLYWYRQTLGQGPEFLTYFQNEAQLEKSRLLSDRFSAERPKGSFSTLEIQRTEQGDSAMYLCASIDGTSGSSVFNEQFFGPGTRLTVL.